Below are 14 T cell receptor beta chains sequenced from a single sample in a study of T cells in Graves' hyperthyroidism and ophthalmopathy. The CDR3 regions of TCR beta were amplified from RNA transcripts. Researchers ran a first-round RT-PCR on the TCR CDR3 using the HTBI primer set. TCRdb re-called the multiplex PCR reads with MiXCR, one entry per CDR3 protein. Of hundreds of thousands of distinct CDR3 sequences in the sample, over 35% were seen once. The sample taken for sequencing was blood. The receptors originated from a man in his late teens or twenties with Graves' hyperthyroidism.

J is TRBJ1-5 and V is TRBV19, with D unresolved. Trimming shortened V by 2 bases and J by 2 bases, and 13 bases separated the two germline ends. The germline V gene has CDR1 LNHDA and CDR2 SQIVND (reference sequence). The length of the CDR3 is 16 residues. The CDR3 nucleotides read TGTGCCAGTAGTATATTGGGGTCTGGGGGCAATCAGCCCCAGCATTTT. This codes for CASSILGSGGNQPQHF.

Comment on this clonotype: The junction shows a germline mismatch at one end, possibly a read error. The chain carries TRBV10-3 and TRBJ1-5; D call uncertain. CDR3 length: 15 amino acids. CDR1 ENHRY and CDR2 SYGVKD come from the germline V gene. This chain's CDR3 is CASSLWGYSNQPQHF. CDR3 DNA: TGTGCCAGCAGTTTATGGGGTTATAGCAATCAGCCCCAGCATTTT.

The chain has TRBV25-1 and TRBJ2-7; a weak D match, TRBD2 (5 bases). This CDR3 region has 14 residues. The V gene's germline CDR1 is MGHDK and CDR2 SYGVNS. Trimming shortened V by 6 bases and J by 3 bases, and 15 bases separated the two germline ends. The DNA of the CDR3 is TGTGCCAGCAGGGTCGCCGGGAACCTCTACGAGCAGTACTTC. Translated: CASRVAGNLYEQYF.

In its sample, this clonotype was seen a few times. This sequence joins TRBV10-3 and TRBJ2-7; D is unclear. V was shortened by 10 bases and J by 5 bases, with 18 bases between the two germline ends. Germline lookup yields CDR1 ENHRY and CDR2 SYGVKD. The CDR3 extends over 13 amino acids. The CDR3 is CATSGPLGHEQYF. DNA for the CDR3: TGTGCCACCTCCGGGCCCCTAGGTCACGAGCAGTACTTC.

The genes are TRBV6-2 or TRBV6-3 and TRBJ2-7; TRBD2 agrees at 13 bases. Germline-derived CDR1 and CDR2 are MNHEY and SVGEGT. Losses at the gene ends were 6 bases for V and 6 bases for J; bases not matched to a gene: 8. This CDR3 region has 15 residues. This chain's CDR3 is CASRTGTSGKGEQYF. In nucleotides, the CDR3 is TGTGCCAGCAGGACCGGGACTAGCGGGAAAGGCGAGCAGTACTTC.

Only a few counts were recorded for this clonotype. The chain joins TRBV7-8 to TRBJ2-7; 11 bases match TRBD2. After removal of 4 bases from V and 5 bases from J, the junction contained 10 bases not matched to a gene. This CDR3 region has 16 residues. The germline CDR1 and CDR2 sequences are SGHVS and FQNEAQ. The CDR3 loop is CASSSLPLAGGDEQYF. CDR3 DNA: TGTGCCAGCAGCTCCCTCCCCCTAGCGGGGGGTGACGAGCAGTACTTC.

This clonotype has at least ten counts. The genes are TRBV2 and TRBJ1-2; weak D call: TRBD1 (6 bases). The V gene's germline CDR1 is SNHLY and CDR2 FYNNEI. Trimming took off 2 bases at V and 7 bases at J, with 20 bases between the two ends. CDR3 length: 16 amino acids. CDR3 nucleotides: TGTGCCAGCAGTGAAAGGGGGTCTGCTCTTTCGGGTGGCTACACCTTC. Its protein is CASSERGSALSGGYTF.

At least ten counts were recorded for this clonotype. This chain joins TRBV7-2 and TRBJ1-1, with 8 nucleotides matching TRBD1. J lost 5 bases, V lost 11 bases, and 7 bases had no gene match. The V gene's germline CDR1 is SGHTA and CDR2 FQGNSA. The CDR3 spans 12 residues. CDR3 bases: TGTGCCCCCAAGACAGGGGAAACTGAAGCTTTCTTT. It is translated as CAPKTGETEAFF. The variable domain in full, with the rest retrieved from reference TRBV7-2 and TRBJ1-1, is GAGVSQSPSNKVTEKGKDVELRCDPISGHTALYWYRQSLGQGLEFLIYFQGNSAPDKSGLPSDRFSAERTGGSVSTLTIQRTQQEDSAVYLCAPKTGETEAFFGQGTRLTVV.

At least ten counts were recorded for this clonotype. This rearrangement joins TRBV19 to TRBJ1-5, with D perhaps matching TRBD1 (5 bases). Germline lookup yields CDR1 LNHDA and CDR2 SQIVND (reference sequence). This CDR3 comprises 14 residues. V gave up 8 bases and J gave up 1 base, with 12 bases separating them. The CDR3 coding sequence is TGTGCCAGTGGAAATCAGGGAAGCAATCAGCCCCAGCATTTT. This translates into CASGNQGSNQPQHF.

The chain recombines TRBV5-4 with TRBJ1-1, with D unresolved. CDR1 SGHNT and CDR2 YYREEE come from the germline V gene (reference sequence). This CDR3 has 14 residues. Trimming shortened V by 0 bases and J by 3 bases, and 9 bases separated the two germline ends. CDR3 DNA: TGTGCCAGCAGCTTGGAACAGTTAGACACTGAAGCTTTCTTT. It is translated as CASSLEQLDTEAFF.

The sample holds a few counts of this clonotype. The chain joins TRBV7-9 to TRBJ2-2; the match to TRBD1 covers 8 bases. Germline V CDR1 and CDR2: SEHNR, FQNEAQ (reference sequence). The J segment lost 3 bases and the V segment lost 3 bases, leaving 9 bases of the junction unmatched. This CDR3 has 17 residues. The CDR3 nucleotides are TGTGCCAGCAGCTTCCGCAGCAGGGGGCGCGACACCGGGGAGCTGTTTTTT. As protein: CASSFRSRGRDTGELFF.

There are many counts of this clonotype. The CDR3, as DNA: TGTGCCAGCAGCAGGGGACAGGAACGTTCTGGGGCCAACGTCCTGACTTTC. As protein: CASSRGQERSGANVLTF. The chain employs TRBV9 and TRBJ2-6; 8 bases fit TRBD1. Trimming cost V 4 bases and J 1 base; bases outside gene matches: 7. Per the germline V gene, CDR1 is SGDLS and CDR2 is YYNGEE. This CDR3 has 17 amino acids.

This rearrangement joins TRBV6-5 to TRBJ1-2; no clear D gene. Trimming took off 4 bases at V and 2 bases at J, with 8 bases between the two ends. Germline V gene sequence: CDR1 MNHEY, CDR2 SVGAGI. The CDR3 extends over 13 amino acids. The CDR3 DNA sequence: TGTGCCAGCAGTTGGAGTCAGAACTATGGCTACACCTTC. Translated, it gives CASSWSQNYGYTF.

In its sample, this clonotype was seen many times. This chain links TRBV29-1 with TRBJ1-1, with D hard to call. Trimming took off 7 bases at V and 7 bases at J, with 19 bases between the two ends. The CDR3 loop spans 13 amino acids. CDR1 SQVTM and CDR2 ANQGSEA come from the germline V gene. The CDR3 spells CSGDEVPASEAFF. In nucleotides, the CDR3 is TGCAGCGGGGATGAGGTACCGGCCAGTGAAGCTTTCTTT.